This T cell receptor (beta chain) stems from a study of patients and donors after allogeneic stem cell transplantation. TCRdb independently ran MiXCR on the RT-PCR reads; one entry per CDR3 protein. The repertoire holds 200,000 to 250,000 distinct CDR3 sequences, with 38% as singletons. On this clonotype itself: Lacking the conserved final phenylalanine or tryptophan, this CDR3 likely reflects a read error.

The clonotype originates from a human donor who was either an allogeneic HSCT recipient or a stem cell or donor lymphocyte infusion donor (not recorded which). It is not recorded whose cells these are; they may come from a transplant donor. Sequencing input: blood, either unsorted or a sorted T cell fraction (not recorded which).

As DNA, the CDR3 is TGTGCCTGGAGTGGGGCCGGACAGCAAGCTTTCTTG. It yields the protein CAWSGAGQQAFL. V is TRBV30 and J is TRBJ1-1, with TRBD1 as a possible D gene (6 bases). CDR3 size: 12 residues. With 1 base removed from V and 9 bases from J, the gap between germline ends came to 12 bases. Germline V gives CDR1 GTSNPN, CDR2 SVGIG (reference sequence).